This TCR beta chain originates from a study of T cell clonotyping in hematopoietic cell transplantation. In its sample, this clone was seen once. Its antigen is undetermined. Samples: about 28 days before transplant, then days 30, 100 and 180 after. Regarding the study as a whole: After transplant, recipient diversity fell while pathologically expanded clonotypes grew through day 180. CD4 and CD8 repertoire contributions could not be separated without sorting.

Germline CDR1 is SEHNR and CDR2 is FQNEAQ (reference sequence). Deletions cut 6 bases from V and 0 bases from J, with 17 bases between. This CDR3 has 16 amino acids. Using immunoSEQ multiplex PCR, the repertoire was profiled, and TCRdb retains in-frame clones only, with some absent. The data hold about 15,000 clones, with approximately 95% observed a single time. J is TRBJ1-2 and V is TRBV7-9, with D perhaps TRBD1 (6 bases). Sequenced material: PBMCs, taken 30 days after allogeneic stem cell transplant. The clonotype was recovered from a male patient between 55 and 70 years old who had an allogeneic stem cell transplant from an unrelated donor, so the T cells may come from the graft donor. Some clones in this sample may be carry-over from other donors' samples. Here the CDR3 reads CASRLSRDTTNYGYTF. The CDR3 DNA reads as TGTGCCAGCAGATTATCCCGGGACACCACTAACTATGGCTACACCTTC.